One and the same sample provided the 10 T cell receptor beta chains below, sequenced in a study of Ad26.COV2.S vaccination and SARS-CoV-2 variants. Measured with immunoSEQ multiplex PCR; TCRdb has only the in-frame clones, and not every one. The data show about 350,000 clones, 70% to 90% seen once. Treatment specified: some 20 received Ad26.COV2.S at low or high dose, single or two shots; about 5 received placebo; per-sample allocation not given. On day 63 after the first injection, vaccine and placebo recipients gave samples. This specimen consisted of peripheral blood, obtained in a trial of Ad26.COV2.S vaccine versus placebo. The origin of the receptors is a person between 18 and 65 years old who received the Ad26.COV2.S COVID-19 vaccine or a placebo.

This chain joins TRBV28 and TRBJ1-5, with D possibly matching TRBD1 (5 bases). Trimming left V 0 bases short and J 7 bases short, with 16 bases between. From germline, CDR1 is MDHEN and CDR2 SYDVKM. The CDR3 has 16 residues. CDR3: CASSLWGRVGEQPQHF. In DNA form, the CDR3 reads TGTGCCAGCAGTTTATGGGGCAGGGTAGGAGAGCAGCCCCAGCATTTT.

J is TRBJ2-3 and V is TRBV19, with TRBD2 matching over 7 bases. The CDR3 extends over 16 amino acids. Losses at the gene ends were 3 bases for V and 1 base for J; bases not matched to a gene: 7. The germline V gene encodes CDR1 LNHDA and CDR2 SQIVND (reference sequence). The CDR3 loop is CASSIQAGTGTDTQYF. The CDR3 DNA is TGTGCCAGTAGTATTCAAGCGGGGACGGGCACAGATACGCAGTATTTT.

The chain recombines TRBV24-1 with TRBJ2-5, with 10 bases that match TRBD2. Germline CDR1 and CDR2: KGHDR and SFDVKD. The ends lost 5 bases at V and 3 bases at J; junction bases unmatched: 11. The CDR3 consists of 17 residues. As DNA, the CDR3 is TGTGCCACCAGTGCCCCCACAGGGGGACTAGCGAAAGAGACCCAGTACTTC. Translated, it gives CATSAPTGGLAKETQYF.

The chain has TRBV6-5 and TRBJ2-7; D tentatively fits TRBD1 or TRBD2 (5 bases each). Trimming removed 9 bases from V and 3 bases from J, with 15 bases in between. Germline loops: CDR1 MNHEY, CDR2 SVGAGI. The CDR3 sequence is 13 residues long. CDR3 in amino acids: CASSPGPHYEQYF. CDR3 bases: TGTGCCAGTTCGCCGGGACCACACTACGAGCAGTACTTC.

The chain recombines TRBV6-5 with TRBJ1-1; D is ambiguous. The CDR3 extends over 16 amino acids. Trimming left V 1 base short and J 1 base short, with 13 bases between. The germline gives CDR1 MNHEY, CDR2 SVGAGI. CDR3 coding DNA: TGTGCCAGCAGTTACTTCCTCCCAAGACAGAACACTGAAGCTTTCTTT. Its protein product is CASSYFLPRQNTEAFF.

The chain joins TRBV2 to TRBJ1-5; a possible D gene is TRBD1 (5 bases). The CDR3 runs to 17 residues. Deletions cut 8 bases from V and 7 bases from J, with 27 bases between. Germline values: CDR1 SNHLY, CDR2 FYNNEI. CDR3 residues: CASEGRGIWGTVQPQHF. In nucleotides, the CDR3 is TGTGCCAGCGAAGGACGGGGGATTTGGGGAACTGTCCAGCCCCAGCATTTT.

The chain is built from TRBV27 and TRBJ1-5; 7 bases match TRBD1. J was trimmed by 6 bases and V by 8 bases; bases with no gene match: 4. Germline V CDR1 and CDR2: MNHEY, SMNVEV (reference sequence). CDR3 length: 12 amino acids. Here the CDR3 DNA reads TGTGCCAGCCCGACAGGGCGTCAGCCCCAGCATTTT. Translated, it gives CASPTGRQPQHF.

V gene TRBV3-1 (or the pseudogene TRBV3-2) combines with J gene TRBJ1-1, with 7 bases that match TRBD1. The germline V gene has CDR1 LGHDT and CDR2 YNNKEL (reference sequence). V was clipped by 5 bases and J by 1 base; unmatched bases: 10. The CDR3 is 16 amino acids. In DNA form, the CDR3 reads TGTGCCAGCAGCTTAAGAGCGCCAGGGGGGAACACTGAAGCTTTCTTT. As protein: CASSLRAPGGNTEAFF.

This chain joins TRBV20-1 and TRBJ1-2; a possible D gene is TRBD1 (5 bases). Germline V gene lookup returns CDR1 DFQATT and CDR2 SNEGSKA (reference sequence). The CDR3 is 11 residues long. Trimming stripped 0 bases from V and 7 bases from J, with 6 bases between. Here the CDR3 reads CSARDQGGYTF. CDR3 coding DNA: TGCAGTGCTAGAGATCAGGGTGGCTACACCTTC.

This clone was detected a few times. J is TRBJ2-1 and V is TRBV19; 12 nucleotides align to TRBD1. In germline, CDR1 is LNHDA, CDR2 SQIVND (reference sequence). With V trimmed by 7 bases and J by 9 bases, 16 bases remained unmatched. There are 17 residues in the CDR3. Written as DNA, the CDR3 is TGTGCCAGTACATCCTCCACATTGGGACAGGGGGCTCGTGAGCAGTTCTTC. Residues: CASTSSTLGQGAREQFF.